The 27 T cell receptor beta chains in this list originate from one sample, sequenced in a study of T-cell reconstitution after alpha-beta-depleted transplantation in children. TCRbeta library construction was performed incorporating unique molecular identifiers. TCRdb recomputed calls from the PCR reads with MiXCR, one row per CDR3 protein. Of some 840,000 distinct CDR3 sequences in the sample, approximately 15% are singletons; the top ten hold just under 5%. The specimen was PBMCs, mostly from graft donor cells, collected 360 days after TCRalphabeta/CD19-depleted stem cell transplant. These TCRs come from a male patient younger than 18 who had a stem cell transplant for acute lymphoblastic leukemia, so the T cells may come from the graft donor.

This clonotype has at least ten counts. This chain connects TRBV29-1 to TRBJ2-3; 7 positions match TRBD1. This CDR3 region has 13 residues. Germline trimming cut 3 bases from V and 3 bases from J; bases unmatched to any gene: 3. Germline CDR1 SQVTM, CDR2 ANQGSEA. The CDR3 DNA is TGCAGCGTTGAGGGGACAGTAACAGATACGCAGTATTTT. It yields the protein CSVEGTVTDTQYF.

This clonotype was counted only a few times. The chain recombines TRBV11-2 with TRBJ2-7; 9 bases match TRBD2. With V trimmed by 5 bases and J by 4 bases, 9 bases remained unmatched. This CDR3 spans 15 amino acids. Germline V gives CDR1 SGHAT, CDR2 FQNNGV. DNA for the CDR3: TGTGCCAGCAGCAGGAGCGCTAGCGGGATGTACGAGCAGTACTTC. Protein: CASSRSASGMYEQYF.

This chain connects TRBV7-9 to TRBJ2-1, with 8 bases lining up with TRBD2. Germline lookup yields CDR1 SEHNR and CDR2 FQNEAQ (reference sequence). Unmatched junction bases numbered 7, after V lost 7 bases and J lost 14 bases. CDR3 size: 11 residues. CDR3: CASTETSEEFF. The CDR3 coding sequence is TGTGCCAGCACCGAGACTAGCGAGGAGTTCTTC.

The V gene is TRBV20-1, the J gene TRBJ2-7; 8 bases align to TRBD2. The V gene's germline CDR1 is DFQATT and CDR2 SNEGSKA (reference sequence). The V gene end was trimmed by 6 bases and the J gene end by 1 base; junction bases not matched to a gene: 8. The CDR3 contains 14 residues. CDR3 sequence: CSAKSGSGSYEQYF. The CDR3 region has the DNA TGCAGTGCAAAAAGCGGGAGCGGTTCCTACGAGCAGTACTTC.

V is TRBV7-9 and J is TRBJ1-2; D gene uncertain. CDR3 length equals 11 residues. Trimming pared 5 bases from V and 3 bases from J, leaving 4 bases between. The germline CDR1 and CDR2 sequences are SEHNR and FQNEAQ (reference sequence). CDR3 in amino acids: CASSPYYGYTF. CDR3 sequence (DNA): TGTGCCAGCAGCCCTTACTATGGCTACACCTTC.

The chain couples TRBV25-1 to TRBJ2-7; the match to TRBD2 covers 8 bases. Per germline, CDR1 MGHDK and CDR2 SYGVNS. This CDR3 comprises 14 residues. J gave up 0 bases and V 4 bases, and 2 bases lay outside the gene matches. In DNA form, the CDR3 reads TGTGCCAGCAGTGCTAGCGGGTTCTCCTACGAGCAGTACTTC. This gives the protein CASSASGFSYEQYF.

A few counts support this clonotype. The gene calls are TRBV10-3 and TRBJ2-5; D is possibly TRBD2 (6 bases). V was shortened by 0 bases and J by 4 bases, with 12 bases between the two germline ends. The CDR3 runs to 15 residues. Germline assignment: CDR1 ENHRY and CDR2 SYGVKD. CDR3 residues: CAISESRERPETQYF. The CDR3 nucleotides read TGTGCCATCAGTGAGTCACGGGAGAGGCCAGAGACCCAGTACTTC.

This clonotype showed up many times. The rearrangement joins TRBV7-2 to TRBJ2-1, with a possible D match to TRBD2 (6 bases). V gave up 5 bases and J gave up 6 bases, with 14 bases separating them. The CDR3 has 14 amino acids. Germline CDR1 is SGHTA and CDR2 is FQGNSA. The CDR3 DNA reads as TGTGCCAGCAGCCCCCGACTAGGTAGCAATGAGCAGTTCTTC. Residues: CASSPRLGSNEQFF.

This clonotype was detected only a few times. CDR3 nucleotides: TGCGCCAGCAGCTTGGATATCAACAATGAGCAGTTCTTC. Amino acid sequence: CASSLDINNEQFF. This chain uses TRBV5-1 with TRBJ2-1; D gene unclear. V dropped 0 bases and J dropped 5 bases, with 6 bases sitting between them. This CDR3 comprises 13 residues. Germline CDR1 reads SGHRS; CDR2 reads YFSETQ.

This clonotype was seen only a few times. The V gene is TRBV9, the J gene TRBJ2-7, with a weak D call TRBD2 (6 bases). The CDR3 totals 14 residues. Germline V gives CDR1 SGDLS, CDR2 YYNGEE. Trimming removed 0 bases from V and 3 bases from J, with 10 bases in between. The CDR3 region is CASSVDNSGYEQYF. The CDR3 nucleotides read TGTGCCAGCAGCGTAGATAATAGCGGCTACGAGCAGTACTTC.

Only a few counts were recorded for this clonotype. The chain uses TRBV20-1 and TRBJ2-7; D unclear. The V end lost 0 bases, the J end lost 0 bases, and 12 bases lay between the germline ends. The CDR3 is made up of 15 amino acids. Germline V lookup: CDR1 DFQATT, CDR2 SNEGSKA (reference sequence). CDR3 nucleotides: TGCAGTGCTAGAGAAACCTACCCCTTCTCCTACGAGCAGTACTTC. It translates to CSARETYPFSYEQYF.

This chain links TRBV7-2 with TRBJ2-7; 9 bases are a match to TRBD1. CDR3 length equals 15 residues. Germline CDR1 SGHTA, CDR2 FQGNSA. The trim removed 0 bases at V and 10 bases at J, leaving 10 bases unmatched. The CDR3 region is CASSLARGGTGFQYF. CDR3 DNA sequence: TGTGCCAGCAGCTTAGCGCGGGGAGGGACAGGGTTCCAGTACTTC.

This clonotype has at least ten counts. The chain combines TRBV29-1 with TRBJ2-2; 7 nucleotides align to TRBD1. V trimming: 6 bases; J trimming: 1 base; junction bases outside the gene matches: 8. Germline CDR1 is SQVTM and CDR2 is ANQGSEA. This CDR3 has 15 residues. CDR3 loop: CSVATGPVNTGELFF. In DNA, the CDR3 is TGCAGCGTCGCGACAGGGCCCGTGAACACCGGGGAGCTGTTTTTT.

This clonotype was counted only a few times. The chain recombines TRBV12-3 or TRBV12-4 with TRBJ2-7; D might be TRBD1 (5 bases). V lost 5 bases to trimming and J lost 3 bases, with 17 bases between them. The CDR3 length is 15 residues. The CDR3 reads CASSKITGHHYEQYF. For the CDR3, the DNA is TGTGCCAGCAGTAAGATTACTGGACACCACTACGAGCAGTACTTC.

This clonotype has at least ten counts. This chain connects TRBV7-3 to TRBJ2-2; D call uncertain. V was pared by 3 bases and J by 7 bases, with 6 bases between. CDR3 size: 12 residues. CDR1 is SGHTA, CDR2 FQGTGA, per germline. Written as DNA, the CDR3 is TGTGCCAGCAGCTTCCGACGCGGGGAGCTGTTTTTT. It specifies CASSFRRGELFF.

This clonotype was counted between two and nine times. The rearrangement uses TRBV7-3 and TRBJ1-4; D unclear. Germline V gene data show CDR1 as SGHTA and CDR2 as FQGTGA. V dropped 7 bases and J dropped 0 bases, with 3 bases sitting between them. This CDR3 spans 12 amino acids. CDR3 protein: CASIATNEKLFF. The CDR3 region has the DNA TGTGCCAGCATAGCAACTAATGAAAAACTGTTTTTT.

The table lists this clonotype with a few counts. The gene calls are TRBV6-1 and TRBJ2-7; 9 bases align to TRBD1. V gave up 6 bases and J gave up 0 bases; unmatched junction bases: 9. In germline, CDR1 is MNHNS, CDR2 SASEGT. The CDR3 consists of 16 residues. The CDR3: CASRKQGAGSSYEQYF. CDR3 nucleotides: TGTGCCAGCAGGAAACAGGGGGCAGGATCCTCCTACGAGCAGTACTTC.

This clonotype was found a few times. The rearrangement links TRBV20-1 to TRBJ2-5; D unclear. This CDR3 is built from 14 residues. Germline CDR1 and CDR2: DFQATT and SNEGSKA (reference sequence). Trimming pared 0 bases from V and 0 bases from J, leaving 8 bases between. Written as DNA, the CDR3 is TGCAGTGCTAGAGAGGGGAACTACCAAGAGACCCAGTACTTC. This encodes CSAREGNYQETQYF.

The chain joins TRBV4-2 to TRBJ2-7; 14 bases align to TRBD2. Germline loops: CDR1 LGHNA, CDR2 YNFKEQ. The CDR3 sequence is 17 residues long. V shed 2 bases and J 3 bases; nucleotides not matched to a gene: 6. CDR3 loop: CASSQLGGLAGVYEQYF. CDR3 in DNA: TGTGCCAGCAGCCAACTGGGGGGACTAGCGGGAGTCTACGAGCAGTACTTC.

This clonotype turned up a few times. CDR3 DNA sequence: TGTGCCAGCAGATTAGACAGGACTCAGCCCCAGCATTTT. It codes for CASRLDRTQPQHF. The rearrangement uses TRBV6-5 and TRBJ1-5; D might be TRBD1 (6 bases). CDR3 length: 13 amino acids. The germline CDR1 and CDR2 sequences are MNHEY and SVGAGI. Trimming took off 6 bases at V and 6 bases at J, with 12 bases between the two ends.

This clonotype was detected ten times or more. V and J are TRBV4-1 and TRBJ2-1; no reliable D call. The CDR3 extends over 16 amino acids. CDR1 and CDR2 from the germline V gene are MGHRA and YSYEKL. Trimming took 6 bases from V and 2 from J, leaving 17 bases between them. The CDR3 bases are TGCGCCAGCAGAAAAGAGACGGGCCGAGCCTACAATGAGCAGTTCTTC. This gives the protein CASRKETGRAYNEQFF.

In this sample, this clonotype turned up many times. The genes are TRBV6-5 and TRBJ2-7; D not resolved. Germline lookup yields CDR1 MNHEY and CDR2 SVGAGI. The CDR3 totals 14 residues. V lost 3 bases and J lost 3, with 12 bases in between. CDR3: CASSYGVRNYEQYF. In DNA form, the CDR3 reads TGTGCCAGCAGTTATGGGGTAAGAAACTACGAGCAGTACTTC.

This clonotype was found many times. CDR3: CASSTGGGELFF. Here the CDR3 DNA reads TGTGCCAGCTCGACGGGAGGCGGGGAGCTGTTTTTT. The chain links TRBV12-3 or TRBV12-4 to TRBJ2-2, with 7 bases that match TRBD2. The CDR3 runs 12 residues. Trimming took 8 bases from V and 7 from J; bases not matched to a gene: 4.

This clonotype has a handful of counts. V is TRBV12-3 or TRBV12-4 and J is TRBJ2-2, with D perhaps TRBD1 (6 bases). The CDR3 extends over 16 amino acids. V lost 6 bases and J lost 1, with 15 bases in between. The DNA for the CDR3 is TGTGCCAGCAGCCAAACGGGACATCGGAACACCGGGGAGCTGTTTTTT. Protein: CASSQTGHRNTGELFF.

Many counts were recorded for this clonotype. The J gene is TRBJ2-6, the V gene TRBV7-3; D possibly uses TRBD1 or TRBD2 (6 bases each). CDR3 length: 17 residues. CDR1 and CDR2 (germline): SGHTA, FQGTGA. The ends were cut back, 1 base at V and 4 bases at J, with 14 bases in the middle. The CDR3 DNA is TGTGCCAGCAGCTTAAACCCATTGGGGGGCGGGGCCAACGTCCTGACTTTC. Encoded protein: CASSLNPLGGGANVLTF.

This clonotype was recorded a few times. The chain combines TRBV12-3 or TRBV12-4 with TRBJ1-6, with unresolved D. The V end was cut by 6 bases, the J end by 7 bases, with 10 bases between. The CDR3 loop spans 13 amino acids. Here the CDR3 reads CASSPLWNSPLHF. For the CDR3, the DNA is TGTGCCAGCAGCCCCCTCTGGAATTCACCCCTCCACTTT.

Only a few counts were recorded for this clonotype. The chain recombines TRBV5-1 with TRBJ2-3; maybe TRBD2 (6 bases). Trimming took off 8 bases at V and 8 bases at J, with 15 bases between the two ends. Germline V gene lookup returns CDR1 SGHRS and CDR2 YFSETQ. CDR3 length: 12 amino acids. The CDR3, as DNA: TGCGCCAGTGGGGAGGATCGCGGTACGCAGTATTTT. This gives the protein CASGEDRGTQYF. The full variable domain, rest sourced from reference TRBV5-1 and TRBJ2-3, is KAGVTQTPRYLIKTRGQQVTLSCSPISGHRSVSWYQQTPGQGLQFLFEYFSETQRNKGNFPGRFSGRQFSNSRSEMNVSTLELGDSALYLCASGEDRGTQYFGPGTRLTVL.